What follows describes a single TCR beta chain. What it recognizes is unknown. Germline and junction disagree at one end, which may indicate a read error. The entry originates in a study of cytomegalovirus exposure and HLA in healthy donors. The study's findings and limits: The authors assumed roughly uniform sequencing depth across donors for presence/absence analyses. A missense DCLRE1C variant was associated with V- and J-gene trimming of TCR beta chains in a later analysis, and an independent cohort replicated the association. There were some V segments, including TRBV6-2 and TRBV6-3, excluded as indistinguishable.

The primer mix had 60 Vbeta and 13 Jbeta primers. The protocol was immunoSEQ multiplex PCR, while the TCRdb copy is restricted to in-frame clones and leaves out a portion. The table lists about 120,000 clones, about 80% of them singletons. From germline, CDR1 is SEHNR and CDR2 FQNEAQ (reference sequence). The length of the CDR3 is 17 residues. The sequenced sample consisted of PBMCs. The V call is TRBV7-9, the J call TRBJ2-2, with TRBD1 identical over 7 bases. The TCR was taken from a man younger than 45 in good health and CMV-seropositive. CDR3 sequence reads: CSSSLMVGTVFSGELFF. For the CDR3, the DNA is TGTTCCAGCAGCTTAATGGTCGGGACAGTGTTCTCCGGGGAGCTGTTTTTT.